One TCR beta chain is described in this entry. No antigen is known for it. This record belongs to a study of T cell responses to AZD1222 COVID-19 vaccine. Findings of the study overall: CD4 TCRs covered the whole spike, strongest at regions 160-218 and 743-854. Targeting of unmutated variant regions was reportedly seen in nearly half of spike-specific TCRs. Repertoires were obtained only post-peak T cell response. Spike-specific TCR breadth rose after two AZD1222 doses, and depth rose as well.

CDR1 SGHTS and CDR2 YDEGEE come from the germline V gene. The CDR3 covers 13 residues. Trimming shortened V by 4 bases and J by 4 bases, and 11 bases separated the two germline ends. The assay was immunoSEQ multiplex PCR, and TCRdb's table has in-frame clones only and misses some. The sample lists roughly 100,000 clones, about four fifths occurring once. The specimen comprised peripheral blood, sampled on day 0 of AZD1222 vaccination. This chain links TRBV5-8 with TRBJ1-2; possibly TRBD1 for D (5 bases). The origin of this receptor is an adult in good health. CDR3: CASSPGTAYGYTF. For the CDR3, the DNA is TGTGCCAGCAGCCCCGGGACGGCCTATGGCTACACCTTC.